This TCR beta chain was captured by sequencing in a study of T cells after yellow fever vaccination. Via MiXCR, TCRdb re-called the 5' RACE reads, giving one row per CDR3 protein. The sample lists some 260,000 distinct CDR3 sequences; over 4.5% were seen once. This clonotype was observed a handful of times. Germline-derived CDR1 and CDR2 are KGHDR and SFDVKD. The CDR3 covers 19 residues. The junction had 16 bases not matched to a gene; V was cut back by 6 bases and J by 1 base. The material sequenced was CD4+ T cells sorted from PBMCs, taken on the day of the yellow fever booster vaccination. The receptor was derived from a man between 18 and 35 years old who received the YFV17D yellow fever vaccine. The chain employs TRBV24-1 and TRBJ1-5; 8 nucleotides line up with TRBD1. In DNA form, the CDR3 reads TGTGCCACCAGTCCGAGGCCGGGACAGGCGGGCGACAGCAATCAGCCCCAGCATTTT. It translates to CATSPRPGQAGDSNQPQHF.